A single T cell receptor (beta chain) is shown here with its context. Antigen specificity is unknown. The data stem from a study of shared clonotypes between healthy human individuals. General study findings and limits: When naive CD4 clonotypes were compared across a handful of donors, around 5% were shared.

CDR1 SGHRS and CDR2 YFSETQ come from the germline V gene. This CDR3 is built from 18 residues. The V end lost 4 bases, the J end lost 4 bases, and 26 bases lay between the germline ends. Clones were sequenced by immunoSEQ multiplex PCR, and TCRdb holds only the in-frame ones, with some missing. Of about 2.5 million clones detected, around 92% appear once; the ten largest clones hold 0.37%. The sequence was collected from a man younger than 35 in good health. Some clones in this sample may be carry-over from other donors' samples. Specimen: naive CD4+ T cells from PBMCs. The subset: CD45RA+ positively selected. This chain connects TRBV5-1 to TRBJ1-1; D is ambiguous. The CDR3 protein is CASSIFQVGGRFPTEAFF. In DNA form, the CDR3 reads TGCGCCAGCAGCATCTTCCAGGTAGGAGGCCGTTTCCCCACTGAAGCTTTCTTT.